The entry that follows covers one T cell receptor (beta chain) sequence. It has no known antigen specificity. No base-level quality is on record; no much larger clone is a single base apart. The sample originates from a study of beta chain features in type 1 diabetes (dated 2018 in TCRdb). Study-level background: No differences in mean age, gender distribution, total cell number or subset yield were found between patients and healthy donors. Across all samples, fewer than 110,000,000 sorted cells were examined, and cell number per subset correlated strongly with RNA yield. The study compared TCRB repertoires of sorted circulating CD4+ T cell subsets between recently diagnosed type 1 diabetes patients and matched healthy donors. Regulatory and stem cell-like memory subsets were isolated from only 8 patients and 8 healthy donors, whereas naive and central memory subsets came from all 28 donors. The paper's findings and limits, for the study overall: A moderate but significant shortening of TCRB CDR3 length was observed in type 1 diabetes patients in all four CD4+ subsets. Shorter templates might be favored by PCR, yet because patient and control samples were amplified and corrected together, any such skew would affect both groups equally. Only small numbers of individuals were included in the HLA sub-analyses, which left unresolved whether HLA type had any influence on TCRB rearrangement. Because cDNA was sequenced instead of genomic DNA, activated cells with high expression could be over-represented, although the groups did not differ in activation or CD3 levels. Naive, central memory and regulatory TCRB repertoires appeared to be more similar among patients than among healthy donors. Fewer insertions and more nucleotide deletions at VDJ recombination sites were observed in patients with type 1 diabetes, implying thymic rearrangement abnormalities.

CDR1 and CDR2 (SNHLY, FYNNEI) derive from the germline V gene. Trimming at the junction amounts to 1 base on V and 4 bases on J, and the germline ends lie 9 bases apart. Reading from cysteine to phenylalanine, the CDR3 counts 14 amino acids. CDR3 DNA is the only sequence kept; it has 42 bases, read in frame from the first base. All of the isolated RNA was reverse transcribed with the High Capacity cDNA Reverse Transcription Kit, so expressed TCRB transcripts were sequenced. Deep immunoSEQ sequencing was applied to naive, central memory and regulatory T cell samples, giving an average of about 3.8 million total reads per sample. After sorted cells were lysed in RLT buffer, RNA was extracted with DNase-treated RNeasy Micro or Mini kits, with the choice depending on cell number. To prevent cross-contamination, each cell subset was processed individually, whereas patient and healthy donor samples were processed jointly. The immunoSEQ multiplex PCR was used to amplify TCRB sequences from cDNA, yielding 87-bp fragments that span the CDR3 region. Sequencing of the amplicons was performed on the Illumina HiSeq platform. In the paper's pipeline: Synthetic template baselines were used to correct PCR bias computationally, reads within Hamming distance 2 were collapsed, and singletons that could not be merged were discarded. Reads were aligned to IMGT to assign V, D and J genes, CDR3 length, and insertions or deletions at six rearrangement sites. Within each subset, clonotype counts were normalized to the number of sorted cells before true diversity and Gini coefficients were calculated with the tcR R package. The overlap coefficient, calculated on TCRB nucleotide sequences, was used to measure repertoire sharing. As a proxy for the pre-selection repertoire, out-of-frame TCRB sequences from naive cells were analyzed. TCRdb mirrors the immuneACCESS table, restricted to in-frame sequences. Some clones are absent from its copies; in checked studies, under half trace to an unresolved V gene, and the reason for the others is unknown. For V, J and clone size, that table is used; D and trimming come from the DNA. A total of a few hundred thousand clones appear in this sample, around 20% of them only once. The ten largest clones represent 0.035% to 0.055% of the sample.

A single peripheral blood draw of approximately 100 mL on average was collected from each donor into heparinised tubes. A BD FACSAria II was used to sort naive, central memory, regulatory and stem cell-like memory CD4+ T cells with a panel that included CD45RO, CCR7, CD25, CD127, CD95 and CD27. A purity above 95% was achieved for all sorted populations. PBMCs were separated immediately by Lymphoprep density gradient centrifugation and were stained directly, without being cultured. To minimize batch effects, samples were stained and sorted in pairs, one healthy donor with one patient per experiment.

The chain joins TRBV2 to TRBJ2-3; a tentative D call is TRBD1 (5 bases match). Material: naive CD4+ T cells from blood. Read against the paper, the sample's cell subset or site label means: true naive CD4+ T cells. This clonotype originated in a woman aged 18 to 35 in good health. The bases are TGTGCCAGCAGTGAAGGGACATCGGCAGATACGCAGTATTTT. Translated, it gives CASSEGTSADTQYF.